The 25 T cell receptor beta chains listed next were all sequenced from one sample in a study of control samples from healthy donors and cancer patients. Sequencing used immunoSEQ multiplex PCR; TCRdb keeps in-frame clones, though not all of them. The sample consists of roughly 47,000 clones, more than 75% of them appearing once. The specimen was PBMCs. The receptors originated from a woman aged 60 to 75 with lung cancer.

V gene TRBV28 combines with J gene TRBJ1-6; D uncertain. This CDR3 region has 15 residues. Looked up from germline, CDR1 is MDHEN and CDR2 is SYDVKM. Trimming cost V 4 bases and J 7 bases, with 14 bases left between them. The CDR3 reads CASSSDRKLNSPLHF. CDR3 in DNA: TGTGCCAGCAGTTCCGACCGGAAACTGAATTCACCCCTCCACTTT.

This sequence joins TRBV10-3 and TRBJ2-3; no clear D. The germline V gene encodes CDR1 ENHRY and CDR2 SYGVKD. This CDR3 spans 14 amino acids. V shed 6 bases and J shed 0 bases, with 10 bases lying between them. CDR3 protein: CAIRQSLSTDTQYF. The DNA of the CDR3 is TGTGCCATCAGACAGTCTTTAAGCACAGATACGCAGTATTTT.

The chain uses TRBV11-3 and TRBJ1-6; D gene ambiguous. The CDR3 extends over 13 amino acids. In germline, CDR1 is SGHNT, CDR2 YENEEA. The ends were cut back, 6 bases at V and 6 bases at J, with 9 bases in the middle. The CDR3 DNA follows: TGTGCCAGCAGGAAGGACCCTAATTCACCCCTCCACTTT. Protein product: CASRKDPNSPLHF.

The J gene is TRBJ2-7, the V gene TRBV5-1; D may be TRBD1 or TRBD2 (5 bases each). This CDR3 has 14 residues. Trimming stripped 0 bases from V and 0 bases from J, with 7 bases between. CDR1 is SGHRS and CDR2 is YFSETQ in the germline V gene. The CDR3 DNA is TGCGCCAGCAGCTTGGGAGGGGACTCCTACGAGCAGTACTTC. It yields the protein CASSLGGDSYEQYF.

The chain couples TRBV14 to TRBJ1-2, with D unclear. Germline loops: CDR1 SGHDN, CDR2 FVKESK. V lost 0 bases and J lost 3, with 5 bases in between. This CDR3 region has 13 residues. The CDR3 loop reads CASSQEPDYGYTF. The CDR3, as DNA: TGTGCCAGCAGCCAAGAGCCAGACTATGGCTACACCTTC.

The chain couples TRBV2 to TRBJ2-7; 7 positions match TRBD1. V shed 6 bases and J 5 bases; nucleotides not matched to a gene: 19. Germline CDR1 reads SNHLY; CDR2 reads FYNNEI. This CDR3 contains 17 residues. DNA for the CDR3: TGTGCCAGCAGCGAAACAGGGTTGGGCAGGGGGATCAACGAGCAGTACTTC. Protein sequence: CASSETGLGRGINEQYF. Full variable domain (remainder filled in from reference TRBV2 and TRBJ2-7): EPEVTQTPSHQVTQMGQEVILRCVPISNHLYFYWYRQILGQKVEFLVSFYNNEISEKSEIFDDQFSVERPDGSNFTLKIRSTKLEDSAMYFCASSETGLGRGINEQYFGPGTRLTVT.

The gene calls are TRBV13 and TRBJ2-5, with unresolved D. Trimming removed 4 bases from V and 4 bases from J, with 10 bases in between. The length of the CDR3 is 13 residues. Germline assignment: CDR1 PRHDT and CDR2 FYEKMQ (reference sequence). This CDR3 is CASSSPRLETQYF. In nucleotides, the CDR3 is TGTGCCAGCAGCTCCCCGAGGTTAGAGACCCAGTACTTC. Variable domain in full (rest from reference TRBV13 and TRBJ2-5): AAGVIQSPRHLIKEKRETATLKCYPIPRHDTVYWYQQGPGQDPQFLISFYEKMQSDKGSIPDRFSAQQFSDYHSELNMSSLELGDSALYFCASSSPRLETQYFGPGTRLLVL.

Only a few counts were recorded for this clone. This rearrangement joins TRBV29-1 to TRBJ1-4; D gene unclear. Germline-derived CDR1 and CDR2 are SQVTM and ANQGSEA. The CDR3 contains 12 residues. The V and J ends lost 7 bases and 7 bases respectively, with 13 bases between them. CDR3 sequence: CSAGSEGEKLFF. The CDR3 DNA is TGCAGCGCCGGTTCGGAGGGTGAAAAACTGTTTTTT.

The count of this clone is one. The V call is TRBV9, the J call TRBJ2-3; D not certain. The CDR3 runs to 16 residues. CDR1 is SGDLS and CDR2 is YYNGEE in the germline V gene. The V end lost 0 bases, the J end lost 2 bases, and 13 bases lay between the germline ends. The DNA for the CDR3 is TGTGCCAGCAGCGTAGGGCCAGGTCGTGTCACAGATACGCAGTATTTT. It yields the protein CASSVGPGRVTDTQYF.

The chain links TRBV5-1 to TRBJ2-2, with 14 bases fitting TRBD2. V was pared by 5 bases and J by 3 bases, with 0 bases of the junction left unmatched. Germline values: CDR1 SGHRS, CDR2 YFSETQ. This CDR3 has 15 amino acids. The CDR3 protein is CASRGLAGDTGELFF. The CDR3 nucleotides are TGCGCCAGCAGGGGACTAGCGGGAGACACCGGGGAGCTGTTTTTT.

The rearrangement uses TRBV5-1 and TRBJ2-1, with 7 bases matching TRBD2. The CDR3 contains 18 residues. CDR1 SGHRS and CDR2 YFSETQ come from the germline V gene. The V and J ends lost 0 bases and 0 bases, in that order; junction bases with no gene match: 9. The CDR3 is CASSLGPSGGSSYNEQFF. The CDR3 nucleotides read TGCGCCAGCAGCTTGGGTCCTAGCGGAGGGAGCTCCTACAATGAGCAGTTCTTC. The full variable domain, rest sourced from reference TRBV5-1 and TRBJ2-1, is KAGVTQTPRYLIKTRGQQVTLSCSPISGHRSVSWYQQTPGQGLQFLFEYFSETQRNKGNFPGRFSGRQFSNSRSEMNVSTLELGDSALYLCASSLGPSGGSSYNEQFFGPGTRLTVL.

The chain uses TRBV16 and TRBJ1-1; D is possibly TRBD1 (6 bases). The V gene lost 2 bases and the J gene lost 6 bases, with 16 bases spanning the gap. CDR3 length: 15 residues. Looked up from germline, CDR1 is KGHSY and CDR2 is FQNENV. This chain's CDR3 is CASSQAGAGGAEAFF. The CDR3 region has the DNA TGTGCCAGCAGCCAAGCGGGGGCGGGGGGCGCTGAAGCTTTCTTT.

The rearrangement joins TRBV10-3 to TRBJ1-2; no clear D gene. The germline V and J ends were trimmed by 7 bases and 5 bases, with 11 bases remaining between them. From germline, CDR1 is ENHRY and CDR2 SYGVKD. The CDR3 totals 12 residues. CDR3 loop: CAITEWGYGYTF. As DNA, the CDR3 is TGTGCCATCACCGAATGGGGATATGGCTACACCTTC.

The chain joins TRBV19 to TRBJ1-2; D is unresolved. The CDR3 totals 13 residues. V lost 3 bases and J 10 bases, leaving 15 bases between the germline ends. Germline lookup yields CDR1 LNHDA and CDR2 SQIVND (reference sequence). In DNA form, the CDR3 reads TGTGCCAGTAGTATCGCCAGCTTCGGTGACTACACCTTC. It is translated as CASSIASFGDYTF.

CDR3 loop: CASSLVADTQYF. CDR3 nucleotides: TGTGCCAGCAGCTTGGTTGCGGATACGCAGTATTTT. V is TRBV5-6 and J is TRBJ2-3; D uncertain. The germline V gene has CDR1 SGHDT and CDR2 YYEEEE. The V end lost 0 bases, the J end lost 6 bases, and 5 bases lay between the germline ends. There are 12 residues in the CDR3.

This chain joins TRBV11-2 and TRBJ1-5; no reliable D call. The ends were cut back, 1 base at V and 0 bases at J, with 13 bases in the middle. The CDR3 has 17 residues. Germline values: CDR1 SGHAT, CDR2 FQNNGV. CDR3 in amino acids: CASSLVPTRYSNQPQHF. The CDR3 region has the DNA TGTGCCAGCAGCTTAGTGCCCACCCGGTATAGCAATCAGCCCCAGCATTTT.

The chain carries TRBV11-2 and TRBJ2-4; 7 bases align to TRBD2. Germline CDR1 SGHAT, CDR2 FQNNGV. The CDR3 is made up of 17 amino acids. J gave up 3 bases and V 1 base, and 9 bases lay outside the gene matches. CDR3 amino acids: CASSLAGGLRVKNIQYF. The CDR3 nucleotides are TGTGCCAGCAGCTTAGCGGGAGGCCTACGAGTCAAAAACATTCAGTACTTC.

The chain joins TRBV5-4 to TRBJ1-4; D gene unclear. Trimming pared 4 bases from V and 0 bases from J, leaving 19 bases between. The CDR3 is made up of 18 amino acids. Germline assignment: CDR1 SGHNT and CDR2 YYREEE (reference sequence). CDR3 in DNA: TGTGCCAGCAGCCCGGTTGCGGGCTCGCGATCAACTAATGAAAAACTGTTTTTT. Translated: CASSPVAGSRSTNEKLFF.

This chain connects TRBV12-3 or TRBV12-4 to TRBJ2-1, with a tentative D call TRBD1 (7 bases). The CDR3 is made up of 12 amino acids. Trimming pared 5 bases from V and 10 bases from J, leaving 12 bases between. The CDR3 is CASSPRGREQFF. The CDR3 DNA sequence: TGTGCCAGCAGTCCCAGGGGGAGGGAGCAGTTCTTC.

The V and J genes are TRBV6-6 and TRBJ2-3, with D possibly being TRBD2 (6 bases). V lost 1 base and J 2 bases, leaving 10 bases between the germline ends. The germline V gene encodes CDR1 MNHNY and CDR2 SVGAGI (reference sequence). The CDR3 runs 15 residues. This chain's CDR3 is CASSYYGGNTDTQYF. In DNA form, the CDR3 reads TGTGCCAGCAGTTACTATGGGGGGAACACAGATACGCAGTATTTT.

The genes are TRBV19 and TRBJ1-5; no clear D. V shed 9 bases and J shed 0 bases, with 21 bases lying between them. CDR3 length equals 17 residues. Germline V lookup: CDR1 LNHDA, CDR2 SQIVND (reference sequence). The CDR3 reads CASLPRTRGYSNQPQHF. The CDR3 bases are TGTGCCAGCCTTCCAAGGACTCGGGGATATAGCAATCAGCCCCAGCATTTT.

This clone was counted a single time. The genes are TRBV28 and TRBJ1-4, with 9 bases fitting TRBD1. Germline lookup yields CDR1 MDHEN and CDR2 SYDVKM. Trimming cost V 6 bases and J 8 bases; bases outside gene matches: 10. The CDR3 has 15 residues. The CDR3 DNA reads TGTGCCAGCAGAACAGGGGGCGCGGTTTACGAAAAACTGTTTTTT. It encodes CASRTGGAVYEKLFF.

The V gene is TRBV28, the J gene TRBJ2-1; 11 nucleotides match TRBD2. This CDR3 comprises 17 residues. From germline, CDR1 is MDHEN and CDR2 SYDVKM. The V gene end was trimmed by 5 bases and the J gene end by 2 bases; junction bases not matched to a gene: 8. CDR3 sequence (DNA): TGTGCCAGCAGTGAAGGCGGTAGCGGGAGGGCCTACAATGAGCAGTTCTTC. It codes for CASSEGGSGRAYNEQFF.

The chain couples TRBV29-1 to TRBJ2-7; D is possibly TRBD2 (6 bases). Trimming stripped 1 base from V and 4 bases from J, with 11 bases between. CDR1 and CDR2 (germline): SQVTM, ANQGSEA. The CDR3 spans 13 residues. The CDR3 protein is CSVEVEGQYEQYF. CDR3 bases: TGCAGCGTTGAAGTGGAGGGCCAATACGAGCAGTACTTC.

V and J are TRBV25-1 and TRBJ2-7; D gene uncertain. The CDR3 is 10 residues long. V lost 0 bases, J lost 6 bases, and 0 bases lay in between. Germline loops: CDR1 MGHDK, CDR2 SYGVNS. This chain's CDR3 is CASSEYEQYF. Written as DNA, the CDR3 is TGTGCCAGCAGTGAATACGAGCAGTACTTC.